This entry features one T cell receptor (beta chain) sequence. Antigen: not known. CDR1 and CDR2 from the germline V gene are MNHEY and SMNVEV (reference sequence). This CDR3 is 19 amino acids long. V was pared by 6 bases and J by 1 base, with 16 bases of the junction left unmatched. Cultured CD4+ T-cell DNA underwent Oncomine TCR Beta short-read sequencing. Each CDR3 protein is one row after TCRdb ran MiXCR on the PCR reads. The table has over 2,500 distinct CDR3 sequences, 25% to 30% seen once. Treatment described: roughly 10-day PBMC culture with coronavirus spike peptide pools or control peptides (ViraFEST assay). During the years 2011-2018, before the COVID-19 pandemic, the unexposed donor's CD4+ T cells were collected. These data originate in a study of vaccination and CD4 T cells after COVID-19. On the study more broadly: Convalescent cases consisted of six males and four females, of whom two were Hispanic. Two-dose vaccination with either BNT162b2 or mRNA-1273 was given to participants. Each post-COVID sample was drawn after diagnosis, and the median interval was roughly 100 days (range 35 to 161).

Sequencing input: CD4+ T cells from blood, cultured in vitro. The chain combines TRBV27 with TRBJ1-1, with 11 bases identical to TRBD1. The sequence was obtained from a human donor in good health. CDR3 nucleotide sequence: TGTGCCAGCAGGCCTAGGACAGGGGGCGTAGGAACTAAGAACACTGAAGCTTTCTTT. Its protein product is CASRPRTGGVGTKNTEAFF.